The 3 T cell receptor beta chains listed next were all sequenced from one sample in a study of regulatory and conventional T cells in RAG deficiency (TCRdb year 2017). Conventional CD4+ T cells were purified from blood as CD25-low CD127-high cells before genomic DNA extraction. The receptor library was made with the immunoSEQ multiplex PCR assay. Sourced from immuneACCESS, this table was stored by TCRdb with only in-frame sequences that have V and J called. A share of the clones is absent; for the studies checked, an unresolved V gene accounts for under half, and the remainder has no known explanation. The sample profile shows some 20,000 clones; about 92% of them were found once. The ten largest clones add up to under 0.85% of the sample. These data also featured in a second study, about regulatory T cells. In that second paper, the authors write: For the multiplex PCR, 52 forward TRBV primers and 13 reverse TRBJ primers were used, and amplification bias was corrected with both assay-based and computational methods.

Sample: CD4+ T cells sorted from blood. The receptors originated from a human donor in good health.

This clone came up a few times. The rearrangement links TRBV6-5 to TRBJ1-6, with D possibly TRBD1 on 6 matching bases. The CDR3 is made up of 14 amino acids. Trimming shortened V by 7 bases and J by 8 bases, and 15 bases separated the two germline ends. Germline V lookup: CDR1 MNHEY, CDR2 SVGAGI. CDR3: CASNLGQRYSPLHF. CDR3 DNA: TGTGCCAGCAACCTTGGACAGAGGTATTCACCCCTCCACTTT.

CDR3 protein: CASLSGQGGQPQHF. As DNA, the CDR3 is TGTGCCAGTCTTTCGGGACAGGGAGGGCAGCCCCAGCATTTT. This chain connects TRBV6-1 to TRBJ1-5; 9 positions match TRBD1. This CDR3 is built from 14 residues. Germline CDR1 is MNHNS and CDR2 is SASEGT. V shed 9 bases and J 7 bases; nucleotides not matched to a gene: 10.

The CDR3 protein is CASSLAFRDGQETQYF. The CDR3 region has the DNA TGTGCCAGCAGCTTAGCGTTTCGGGACGGACAAGAGACCCAGTACTTC. The rearrangement links TRBV11-2 to TRBJ2-5; D is possibly TRBD1 or TRBD2 (5 bases each). The germline gives CDR1 SGHAT, CDR2 FQNNGV. Trimming left V 1 base short and J 2 bases short, with 14 bases between. The CDR3 runs to 16 residues.